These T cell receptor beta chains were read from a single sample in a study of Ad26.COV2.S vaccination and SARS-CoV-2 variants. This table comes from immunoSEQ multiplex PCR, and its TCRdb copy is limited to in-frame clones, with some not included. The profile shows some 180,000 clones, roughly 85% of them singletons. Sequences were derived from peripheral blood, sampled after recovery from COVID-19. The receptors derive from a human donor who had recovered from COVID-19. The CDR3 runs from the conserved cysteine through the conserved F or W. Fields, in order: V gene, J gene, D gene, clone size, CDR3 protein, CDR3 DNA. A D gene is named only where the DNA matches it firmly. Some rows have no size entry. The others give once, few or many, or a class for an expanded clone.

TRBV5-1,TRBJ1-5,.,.,CASSPTTGSNQPQHF,TGCGCCAGCAGCCCGACGACAGGAAGTAATCAGCCCCAGCATTTT
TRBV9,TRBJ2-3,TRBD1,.,CASSVGKGAHTDTQYF,TGTGCCAGCAGCGTAGGCAAGGGGGCGCATACAGATACGCAGTATTTT
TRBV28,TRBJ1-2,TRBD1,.,CASSFLTGTSPGYTF,TGTGCCAGCAGTTTCCTGACAGGGACGTCGCCTGGCTACACCTTC
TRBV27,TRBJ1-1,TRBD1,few,CASRLQGTEAFF,TGTGCCAGCAGACTACAGGGGACTGAAGCTTTCTTT
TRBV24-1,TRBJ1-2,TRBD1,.,CATSEPGQILYGYTF,TGTGCCACCAGTGAGCCGGGACAGATACTCTATGGCTACACCTTC
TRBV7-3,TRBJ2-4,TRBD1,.,CASSEGGAKNIQYF,TGTGCCAGCAGCGAAGGGGGCGCCAAAAACATTCAGTACTTC
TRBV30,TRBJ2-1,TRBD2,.,CAWLGDYYKTSGGHEQFF,TGTGCCTGGCTTGGGGATTATTATAAGACTAGCGGGGGCCATGAGCAGTTCTTC
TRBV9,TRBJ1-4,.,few,CASSVGTVNEKLFF,TGTGCCAGCAGCGTAGGCACTGTTAATGAAAAACTGTTTTTT
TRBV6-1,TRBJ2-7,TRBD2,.,CASSERGLPSEQYF,TGTGCCAGCAGTGAAAGGGGACTACCTAGCGAGCAGTACTTC
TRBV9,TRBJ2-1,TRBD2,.,CASSVGGSGRSNNEQFF,TGTGCCAGCAGCGTAGGGGGTAGCGGGAGGTCGAACAATGAGCAGTTCTTC
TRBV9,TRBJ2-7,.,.,CASSVQPGSYEQYF,TGTGCCAGCAGCGTCCAGCCCGGGTCCTACGAGCAGTACTTC
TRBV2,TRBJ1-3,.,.,CASSTTGGNTIYF,TGTGCCAGCAGTACCACGGGAGGAAACACCATATATTTT
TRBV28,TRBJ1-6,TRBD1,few,CASSQQGARNSPLHF,TGTGCCAGCAGTCAACAGGGGGCGAGGAATTCACCCCTCCACTTT
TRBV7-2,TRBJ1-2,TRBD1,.,CASSPGQSYGYTF,TGTGCCAGCAGTCCGGGACAGAGCTATGGCTACACCTTC
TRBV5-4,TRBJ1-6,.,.,CASSEGGQNNSPLHF,TGTGCCAGCAGCGAGGGTGGGCAGAATAATTCACCCCTCCACTTT
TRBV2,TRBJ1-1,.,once,CASRDRVSLVTEAFF,TGTGCCAGCAGGGACCGGGTCTCTCTCGTCACTGAAGCTTTCTTT
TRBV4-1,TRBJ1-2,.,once,CASRDVGRLSNYGYTF,TGCGCCAGCAGGGACGTCGGAAGGCTTTCTAACTATGGCTACACCTTC
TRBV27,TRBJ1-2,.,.,CASSHAPNYGYTF,TGTGCCAGCAGCCATGCACCGAACTATGGCTACACCTTC
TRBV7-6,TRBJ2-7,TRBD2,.,CASSSVEAGDEQYF,TGTGCCAGCAGCTCAGTCGAGGCGGGGGACGAGCAGTACTTC
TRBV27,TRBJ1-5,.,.,CASSFGPAGGNQPQHF,TGTGCCAGCAGTTTCGGTCCGGCAGGGGGCAATCAGCCCCAGCATTTT
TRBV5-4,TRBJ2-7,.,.,CASSLVATYEQYF,TGTGCCAGCAGCTTGGTGGCAACCTACGAGCAGTACTTC
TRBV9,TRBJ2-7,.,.,CASSVDGTRDYEQYF,TGTGCCAGCAGCGTTGACGGGACACGAGACTACGAGCAGTACTTC
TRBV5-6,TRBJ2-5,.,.,CASSFRYQETQYF,TGTGCCAGCAGCTTTCGGTACCAAGAGACCCAGTACTTC
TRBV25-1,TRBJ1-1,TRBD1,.,CASSEGRQGLTEAFF,TGTGCCAGCAGTGAAGGTAGACAGGGGTTAACTGAAGCTTTCTTT
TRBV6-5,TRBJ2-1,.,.,CASSYGGYNEQFF,TGTGCCAGCAGTTACGGTGGTTACAATGAGCAGTTCTTC
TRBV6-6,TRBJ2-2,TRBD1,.,CASTPPGTGMIGELFF,TGTGCCAGCACGCCCCCCGGGACAGGGATGATCGGGGAGCTGTTTTTT
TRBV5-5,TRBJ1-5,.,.,CASSLILREPQHF,TGTGCCAGCAGCTTAATTCTCCGGGAGCCCCAGCATTTT
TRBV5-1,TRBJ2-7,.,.,CASSSSGDSYEQYF,TGCGCCAGCAGCTCGAGCGGAGACTCCTACGAGCAGTACTTC
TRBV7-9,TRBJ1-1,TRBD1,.,CASSLGDRGLHPEAFF,TGTGCCAGCAGCTTAGGGGACAGGGGCCTGCACCCTGAAGCTTTCTTT
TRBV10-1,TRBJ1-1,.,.,CASSYDPQGLNTEAFF,TGCGCCAGCAGCTACGATCCCCAAGGACTGAACACTGAAGCTTTCTTT
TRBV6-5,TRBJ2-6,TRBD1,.,CASSLTGVGANVLTF,TGTGCCAGCAGCTTGACAGGGGTTGGGGCCAACGTCCTGACTTTC
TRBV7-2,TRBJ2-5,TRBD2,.,CASSYGLAGGPQYF,TGTGCCAGCAGCTACGGACTAGCGGGGGGGCCCCAGTACTTC
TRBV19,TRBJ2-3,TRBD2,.,CASSISLAGGPTDTQYF,TGTGCCAGTAGTATATCGCTAGCGGGAGGGCCTACAGATACGCAGTATTTT
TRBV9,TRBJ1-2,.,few,CASSVGGQFNYGYTF,TGTGCCAGCAGCGTAGGAGGACAGTTTAACTATGGCTACACCTTC
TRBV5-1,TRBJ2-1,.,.,CASSLDEYNEQFF,TGCGCCAGCAGCTTGGACGAATACAATGAGCAGTTCTTC
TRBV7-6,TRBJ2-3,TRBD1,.,CASSLIPTGGTDTQYF,TGTGCCAGCAGCTTAATACCTACAGGGGGCACAGATACGCAGTATTTT
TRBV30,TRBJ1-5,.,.,CAWSVSDNQPQHF,TGTGCCTGGAGTGTTTCGGACAATCAGCCCCAGCATTTT
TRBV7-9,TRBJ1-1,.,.,CASSPQTRGAEAFF,TGTGCCAGCAGCCCCCAAACCAGGGGTGCTGAAGCTTTCTTT
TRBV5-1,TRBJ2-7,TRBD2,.,CASSLTGLAYEQYF,TGCGCCAGCAGCTTGACGGGACTAGCGTACGAGCAGTACTTC
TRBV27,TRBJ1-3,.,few,CASSPRWNTIYF,TGTGCCAGCAGTCCTCGGTGGAACACCATATATTTT
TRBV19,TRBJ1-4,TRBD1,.,CASSIQGGQGEKLFF,TGTGCCAGTAGTATTCAAGGGGGACAGGGGGAAAAACTGTTTTTT
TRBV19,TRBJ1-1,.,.,CASSVSFPVNTEAFF,TGTGCCAGTAGTGTTAGTTTTCCGGTGAACACTGAAGCTTTCTTT
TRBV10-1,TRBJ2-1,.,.,CASSEGTYNEQFF,TGCGCCAGCAGTGAGGGAACCTACAATGAGCAGTTCTTC
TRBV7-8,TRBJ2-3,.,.,CASSPPFSTDTQYF,TGTGCCAGCAGCCCCCCATTTAGCACAGATACGCAGTATTTT
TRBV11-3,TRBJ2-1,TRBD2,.,CASSAYSGRDNEQFF,TGTGCCAGCAGCGCATATAGCGGGAGGGACAATGAGCAGTTCTTC
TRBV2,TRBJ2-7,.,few,CASSEGPALRGQYF,TGTGCCAGCAGTGAAGGTCCAGCTCTACGAGGGCAGTACTTC
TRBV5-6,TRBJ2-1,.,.,CASSLGVAAYNEQFF,TGTGCCAGCAGCTTAGGGGTAGCGGCTTACAATGAGCAGTTCTTC
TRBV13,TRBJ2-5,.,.,CASSAWRTETQYF,TGTGCCAGCAGCGCATGGAGGACAGAGACCCAGTACTTC
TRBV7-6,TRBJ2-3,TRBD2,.,CASSPRTSGGATDTQYF,TGTGCCAGCAGCCCTCGGACTAGCGGGGGAGCCACAGATACGCAGTATTTT
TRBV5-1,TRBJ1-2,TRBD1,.,CASSTQTGEAGYTF,TGCGCCAGCAGCACCCAGACAGGGGAGGCTGGCTACACCTTC
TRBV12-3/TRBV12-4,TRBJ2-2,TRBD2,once,CATTWGGVRELFF,TGTGCCACCACCTGGGGGGGAGTGAGGGAGCTGTTTTTT
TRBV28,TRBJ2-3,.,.,CASSAPGQGDTQYF,TGTGCCAGCAGCGCTCCGGGTCAAGGAGATACGCAGTATTTT